This TCR beta chain is from a study of T cell responses to AZD1222 COVID-19 vaccine. Trimming left V 8 bases short and J 2 bases short, with 10 bases between. Germline V gene sequence: CDR1 MNHEY, CDR2 SVGAGI. The CDR3 extends over 12 amino acids. The protocol was immunoSEQ multiplex PCR, while the TCRdb copy is restricted to in-frame clones and leaves out a portion. The sample yields about 97,000 clones, roughly 87% seen once. This TCR was sampled from an adult in good health. The V and J genes are TRBV6-5 and TRBJ2-7, with D perhaps TRBD2 (6 bases). This specimen was peripheral blood, taken on day 0 of AZD1222 vaccination. For the CDR3, the DNA is TGTGCCAGCTGGCGGGACGCCTACGAGCAGTACTTC. This sequence encodes CASWRDAYEQYF.